Below are 7 T cell receptor beta chains sequenced from a single sample in a study of shared clonotypes between healthy human individuals. Profiling relied on immunoSEQ multiplex PCR, and the TCRdb table lists in-frame clones only, not all of them. The data show hundreds of thousands of clones, roughly 70% seen once. Material for sequencing was memory CD4+ T cells sorted from blood. Subset indicated: CD45RA-negative fraction. All receptors derive from a woman in her 30s in good health.

The J gene is TRBJ1-5, the V gene TRBV27; no clear D gene. Trimming stripped 2 bases from V and 0 bases from J, with 14 bases between. This CDR3 contains 17 residues. Germline-derived CDR1 and CDR2 are MNHEY and SMNVEV (reference sequence). The CDR3 DNA is TGTGCCAGCAGTTTACGGCCTCCCTGGGCTAGCAATCAGCCCCAGCATTTT. Protein: CASSLRPPWASNQPQHF.

The gene calls are TRBV4-1 and TRBJ2-7; no firm D call. Trimming pared 3 bases from V and 5 bases from J, leaving 20 bases between. Germline lookup yields CDR1 MGHRA and CDR2 YSYEKL. There are 16 residues in the CDR3. The chain's CDR3 is CASSQIPLGRVNEQYF. The DNA for the CDR3 is TGCGCCAGCAGCCAGATCCCGCTAGGACGAGTCAACGAGCAGTACTTC.

The genes are TRBV28 and TRBJ1-2, with TRBD1 identical over 7 bases. V lost 8 bases and J lost 3; bases outside the gene matches: 6. This CDR3 contains 13 residues. Germline CDR1 and CDR2: MDHEN and SYDVKM. Written as DNA, the CDR3 is TGTGCCAGCGAGGGACAGCATGACTATGGCTACACCTTC. This encodes CASEGQHDYGYTF.

This clone showed up just a few times. V gene TRBV7-2 combines with J gene TRBJ1-5; D ambiguous. Between the trimmed V and J ends, which lost 0 bases and 5 bases, there was a span of 11 bases. CDR3 size: 15 residues. Germline V CDR1 and CDR2: SGHTA, FQGNSA. The DNA of the CDR3 is TGTGCCAGCAGCTTAGCGCTGCCGCAGGATCAGCCCCAGCATTTT. It encodes CASSLALPQDQPQHF.

This clone was seen more than once but under ten times. The gene calls are TRBV27 and TRBJ2-3; weak D call: TRBD2 (5 bases). The V and J ends lost 3 bases and 6 bases respectively, with 16 bases between them. Germline V lookup: CDR1 MNHEY, CDR2 SMNVEV (reference sequence). This CDR3 contains 15 residues. The CDR3 is CASSFRPTGGDTQYF. In DNA, the CDR3 is TGTGCCAGCAGTTTCCGACCTACTGGAGGCGATACGCAGTATTTT.

V and J are TRBV2 and TRBJ2-7; 9 bases map to TRBD2. In germline, CDR1 is SNHLY, CDR2 FYNNEI. The J segment lost 2 bases and the V segment lost 6 bases, leaving 8 bases of the junction unmatched. The CDR3 totals 15 residues. CDR3 DNA: TGTGCCAGCAGGGCCCAGCGGGAGGACACCTACGAGCAGTACTTC. It encodes CASRAQREDTYEQYF.

This clone has only a few counts. The rearrangement joins TRBV9 to TRBJ1-2; D is uncertain. This CDR3 is built from 15 residues. In germline, CDR1 is SGDLS, CDR2 YYNGEE. Trimming removed 3 bases from V and 4 bases from J, with 16 bases in between. CDR3 DNA: TGTGCCAGCAGCGCAGAGGAGGGCCCCCTCTATGGCTACACCTTC. Protein sequence: CASSAEEGPLYGYTF.